This T cell receptor beta chain was obtained from a study of CD8 T cells in acute hepatitis C reinfection. Clones were sequenced by immunoSEQ multiplex PCR, and TCRdb holds only the in-frame ones, with some missing. The repertoire holds 30,000 to 40,000 clones, 70% to 90% seen once, with 9.5% to 13% in the top ten. Time point defined: naive CD8 control sorted from an acute-time-point sample. A positive HCV RNA or antibody test following a negative test within 24 weeks defined acute primary infection. Germline CDR1 SGHTA, CDR2 FQGTGA. The CDR3 covers 17 residues. J was trimmed by 2 bases and V by 2 bases; bases with no gene match: 5.

Sequenced: naive CD8+ T cells from PBMCs. The V gene is TRBV7-3, the J gene TRBJ2-2; 10 positions match TRBD2. The receptor was isolated from a woman under 30 who spontaneously cleared hepatitis C infection. In DNA form, the CDR3 reads TGTGCCAGCAGCTTATTAGCGGGAGGATTTAACACCGGGGAGCTGTTTTTT. Its protein product is CASSLLAGGFNTGELFF.